This entry describes one T cell receptor (beta chain). Its antigen is unknown. This entry belongs to a study of OX40 agonist ivuxolimab in advanced cancers. Study summary: Cohort: approximately 79% men, mean age 60, aged about 20 to 90.

Findings and limits, study-wide: Clonal expansion from baseline to week 6 occurred in both CD4+ and CD8+ T cells.

The V and J ends lost 6 bases and 5 bases respectively, with 10 bases between them. Germline CDR1 and CDR2: MNHEY and SVGAGI. The CDR3 has 13 amino acids. Method: immunoSEQ multiplex PCR; TCRdb's copy keeps in-frame clones and lacks some. The data hold 97,000 or so clones, with 90% observed a single time. The sample was CD4+ or CD8+ T cells sorted from blood, taken in a trial of the OX40 agonist ivuxolimab. This TCR derives from an adult with an advanced solid tumor such as melanoma, head and neck, liver or kidney cancer. The V gene is TRBV6-5, the J gene TRBJ2-2; possible D gene TRBD1, 6 bases. As DNA, the CDR3 is TGTGCCAGCAGCGACAGGCCAACCGGGGAGCTGTTTTTT. Residues: CASSDRPTGELFF.